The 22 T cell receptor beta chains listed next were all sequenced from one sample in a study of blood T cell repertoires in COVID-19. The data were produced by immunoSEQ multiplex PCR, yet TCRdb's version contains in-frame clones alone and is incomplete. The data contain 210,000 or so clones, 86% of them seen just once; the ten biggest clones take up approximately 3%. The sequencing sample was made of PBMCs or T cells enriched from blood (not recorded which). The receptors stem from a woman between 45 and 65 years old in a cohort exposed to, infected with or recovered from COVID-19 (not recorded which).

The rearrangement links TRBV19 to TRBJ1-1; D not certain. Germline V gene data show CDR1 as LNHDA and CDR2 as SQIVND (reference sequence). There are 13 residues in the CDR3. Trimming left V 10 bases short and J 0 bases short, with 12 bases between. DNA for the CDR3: TGTGCCACCAGTCCGGGGATGAACACTGAAGCTTTCTTT. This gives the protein CATSPGMNTEAFF.

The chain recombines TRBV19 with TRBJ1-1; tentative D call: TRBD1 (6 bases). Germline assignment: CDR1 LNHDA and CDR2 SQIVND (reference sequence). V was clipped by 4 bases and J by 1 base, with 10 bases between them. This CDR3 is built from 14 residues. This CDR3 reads CASSRRTENTEAFF. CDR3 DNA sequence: TGTGCCAGTAGTAGGAGGACAGAGAACACTGAAGCTTTCTTT.

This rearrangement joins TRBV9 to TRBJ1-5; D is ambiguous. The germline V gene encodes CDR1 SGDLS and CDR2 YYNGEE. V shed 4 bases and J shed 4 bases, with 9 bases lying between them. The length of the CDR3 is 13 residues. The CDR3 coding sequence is TGTGCCAGCAGCCCCTCAGTTAATCAGCCCCAGCATTTT. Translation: CASSPSVNQPQHF.

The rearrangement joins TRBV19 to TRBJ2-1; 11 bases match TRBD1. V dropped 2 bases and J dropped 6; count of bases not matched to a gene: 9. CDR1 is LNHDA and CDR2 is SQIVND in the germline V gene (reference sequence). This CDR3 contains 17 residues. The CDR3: CASSIWTGGIWGNEQFF. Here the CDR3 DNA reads TGTGCCAGTAGTATATGGACAGGGGGCATTTGGGGCAATGAGCAGTTCTTC.

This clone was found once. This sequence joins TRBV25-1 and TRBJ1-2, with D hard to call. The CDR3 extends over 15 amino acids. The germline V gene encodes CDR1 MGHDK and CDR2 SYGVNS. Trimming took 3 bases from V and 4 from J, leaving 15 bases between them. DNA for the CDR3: TGTGCCAGCAGTGAGGGTCGGGGTGGCGGCTATGGCTACACCTTC. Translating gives CASSEGRGGGYGYTF.

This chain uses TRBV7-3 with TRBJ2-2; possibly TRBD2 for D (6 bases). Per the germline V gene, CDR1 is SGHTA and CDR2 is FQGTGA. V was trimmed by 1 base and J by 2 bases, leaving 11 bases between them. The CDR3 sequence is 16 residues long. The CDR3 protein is CASSLNGGDNTGELFF. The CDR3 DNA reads TGTGCCAGCAGCTTAAATGGCGGGGACAACACCGGGGAGCTGTTTTTT.

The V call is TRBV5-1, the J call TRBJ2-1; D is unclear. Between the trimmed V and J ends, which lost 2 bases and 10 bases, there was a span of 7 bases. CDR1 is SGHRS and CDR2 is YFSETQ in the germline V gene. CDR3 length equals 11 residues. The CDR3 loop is CASSLGGEQFF. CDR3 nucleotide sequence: TGCGCCAGCAGCTTAGGCGGAGAGCAGTTCTTC.

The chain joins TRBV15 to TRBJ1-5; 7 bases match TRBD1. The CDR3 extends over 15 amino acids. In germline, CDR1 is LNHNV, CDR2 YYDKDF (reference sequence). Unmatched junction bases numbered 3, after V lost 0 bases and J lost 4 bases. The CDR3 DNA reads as TGTGCCACCAGCAGAGAAGGGGGCCGGAATCAGCCCCAGCATTTT. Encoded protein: CATSREGGRNQPQHF.

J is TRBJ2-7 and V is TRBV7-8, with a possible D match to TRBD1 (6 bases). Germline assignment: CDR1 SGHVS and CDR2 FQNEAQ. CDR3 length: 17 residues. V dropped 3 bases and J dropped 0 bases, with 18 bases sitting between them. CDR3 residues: CASSFNAYGTFSYEQYF. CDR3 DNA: TGTGCCAGCAGCTTCAATGCCTACGGGACATTCTCCTACGAGCAGTACTTC. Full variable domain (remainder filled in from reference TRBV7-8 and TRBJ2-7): GAGVSQSPRYKVAKRGQDVALRCDPISGHVSLFWYQQALGQGPEFLTYFQNEAQLDKSGLPSDRFFAERPEGSVSTLKIQRTQQEDSAVYLCASSFNAYGTFSYEQYFGPGTRLTVT.

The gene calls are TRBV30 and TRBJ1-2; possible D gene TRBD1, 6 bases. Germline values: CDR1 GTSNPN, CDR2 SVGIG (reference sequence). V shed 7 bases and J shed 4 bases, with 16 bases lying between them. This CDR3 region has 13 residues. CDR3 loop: CASIEARGYGYTF. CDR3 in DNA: TGTGCCTCCATTGAGGCCAGGGGCTATGGCTACACCTTC.

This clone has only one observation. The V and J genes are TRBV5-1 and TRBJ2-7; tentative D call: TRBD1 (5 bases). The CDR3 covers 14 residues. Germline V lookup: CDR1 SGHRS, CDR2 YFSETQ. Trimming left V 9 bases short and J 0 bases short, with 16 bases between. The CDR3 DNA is TGCGCCACCCGATCGGACACATCCTCCTACGAGCAGTACTTC. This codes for CATRSDTSSYEQYF.

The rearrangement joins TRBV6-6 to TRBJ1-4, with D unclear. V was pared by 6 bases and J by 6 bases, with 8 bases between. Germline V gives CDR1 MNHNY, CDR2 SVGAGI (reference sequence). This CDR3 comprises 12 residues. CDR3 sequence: CASSQKYEKLFF. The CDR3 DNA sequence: TGTGCCAGCAGCCAGAAGTATGAAAAACTGTTTTTT.

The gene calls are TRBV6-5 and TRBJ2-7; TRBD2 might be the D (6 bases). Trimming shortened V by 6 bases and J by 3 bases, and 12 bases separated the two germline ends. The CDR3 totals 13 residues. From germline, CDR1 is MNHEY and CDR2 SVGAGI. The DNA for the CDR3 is TGTGCCAGCAGACTTCCGGGAGTCTACGAGCAGTACTTC. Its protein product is CASRLPGVYEQYF.

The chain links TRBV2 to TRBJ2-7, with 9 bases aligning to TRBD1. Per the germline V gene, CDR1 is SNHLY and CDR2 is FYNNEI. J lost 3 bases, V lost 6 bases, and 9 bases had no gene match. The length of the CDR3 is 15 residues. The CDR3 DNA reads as TGTGCCAGCAGGCGGGCCGGACAGGGGATCTACGAGCAGTACTTC. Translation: CASRRAGQGIYEQYF.

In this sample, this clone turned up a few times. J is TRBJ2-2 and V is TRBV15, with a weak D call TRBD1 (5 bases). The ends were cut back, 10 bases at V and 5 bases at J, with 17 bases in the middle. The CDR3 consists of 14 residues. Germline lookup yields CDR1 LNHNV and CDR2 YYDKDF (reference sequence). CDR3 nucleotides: TGTGCCATTGCTAAGAGGACATCGACCGGGGAGCTGTTTTTT. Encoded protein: CAIAKRTSTGELFF.

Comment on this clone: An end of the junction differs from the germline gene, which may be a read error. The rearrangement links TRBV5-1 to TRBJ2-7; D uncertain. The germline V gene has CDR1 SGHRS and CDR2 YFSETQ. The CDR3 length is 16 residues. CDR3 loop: CASSLEGSPGSRVWNF. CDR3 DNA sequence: TGCGCCAGCAGCTTGGAAGGTAGTCCAGGTTCACGCGTTTGGAATTTC.

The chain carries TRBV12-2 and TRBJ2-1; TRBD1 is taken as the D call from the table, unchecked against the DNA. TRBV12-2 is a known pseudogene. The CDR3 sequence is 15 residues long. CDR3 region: CASRSPGQGFCEQFF. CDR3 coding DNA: TGTGCAAGTCGTTCCCCGGGACAGGGCTTCTGTGAGCAGTTCTTC.

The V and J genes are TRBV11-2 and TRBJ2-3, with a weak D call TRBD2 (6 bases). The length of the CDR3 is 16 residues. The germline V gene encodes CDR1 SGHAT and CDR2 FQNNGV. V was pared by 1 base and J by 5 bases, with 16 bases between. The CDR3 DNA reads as TGTGCCAGCAGCTTAGTGGCCGGGGGTCGAGGAGATACGCAGTATTTT. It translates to CASSLVAGGRGDTQYF.

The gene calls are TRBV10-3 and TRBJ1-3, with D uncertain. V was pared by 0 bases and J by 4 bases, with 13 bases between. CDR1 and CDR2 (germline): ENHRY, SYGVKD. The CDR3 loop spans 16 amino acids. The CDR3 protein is CAISESSPGYGNTIYF. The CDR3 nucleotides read TGTGCCATCAGTGAGTCCAGTCCGGGGTACGGAAACACCATATATTTT.

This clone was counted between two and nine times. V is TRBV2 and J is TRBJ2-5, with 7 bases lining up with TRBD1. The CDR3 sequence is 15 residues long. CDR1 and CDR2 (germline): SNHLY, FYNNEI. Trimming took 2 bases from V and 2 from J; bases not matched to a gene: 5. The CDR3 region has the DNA TGTGCCAGCAGTGAAAACAGGGGCCCGCAAGAGACCCAGTACTTC. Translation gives CASSENRGPQETQYF.

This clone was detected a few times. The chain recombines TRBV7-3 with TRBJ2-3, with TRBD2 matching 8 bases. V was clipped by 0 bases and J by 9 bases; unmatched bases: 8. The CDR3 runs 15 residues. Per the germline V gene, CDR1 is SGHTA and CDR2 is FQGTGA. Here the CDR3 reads CASSLTGLGRETQYF. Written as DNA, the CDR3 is TGTGCCAGCAGCTTAACGGGACTAGGCAGGGAAACGCAGTATTTT.

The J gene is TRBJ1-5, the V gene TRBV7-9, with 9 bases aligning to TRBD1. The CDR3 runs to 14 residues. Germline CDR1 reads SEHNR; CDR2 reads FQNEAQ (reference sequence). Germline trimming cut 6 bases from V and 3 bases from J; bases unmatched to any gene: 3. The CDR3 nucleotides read TGTGCCAGCAGTAGGACAGGGGACAATCAGCCCCAGCATTTT. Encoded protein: CASSRTGDNQPQHF.